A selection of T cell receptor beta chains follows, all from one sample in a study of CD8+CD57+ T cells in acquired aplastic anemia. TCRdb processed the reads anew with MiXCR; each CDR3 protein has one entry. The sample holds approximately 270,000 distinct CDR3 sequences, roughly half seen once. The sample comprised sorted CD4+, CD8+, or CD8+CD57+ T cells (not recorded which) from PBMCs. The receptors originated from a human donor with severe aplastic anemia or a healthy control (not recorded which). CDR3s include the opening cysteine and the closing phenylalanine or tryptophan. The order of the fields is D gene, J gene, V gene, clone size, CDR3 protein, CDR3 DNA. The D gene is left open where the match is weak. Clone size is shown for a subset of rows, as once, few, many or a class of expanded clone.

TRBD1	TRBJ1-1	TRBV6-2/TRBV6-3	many	CASSPTGTELVGTEAFF	TGTGCCAGCAGTCCGACAGGGACTGAATTGGTGGGCACTGAAGCTTTCTTT
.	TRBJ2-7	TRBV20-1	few	CSASGSGYEQYF	TGCAGTGCTAGCGGGAGCGGCTACGAGCAGTACTTC
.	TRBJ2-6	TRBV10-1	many	CASSSGGPSGANVLTF	TGCGCCAGCAGTAGTGGCGGGCCCTCTGGGGCCAACGTCCTGACTTTC
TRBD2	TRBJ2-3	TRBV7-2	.	CASSLGLAGRGDTQYF	TGTGCCAGCAGCTTAGGACTAGCGGGACGAGGAGATACGCAGTATTTT
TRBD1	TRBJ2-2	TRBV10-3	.	CASSYYDRDTGELFF	TGTGCCAGCAGTTACTACGACAGGGACACCGGGGAGCTGTTTTTT
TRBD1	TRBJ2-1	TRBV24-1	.	CATSDTRGGTGGSGEQFF	TGTGCCACCAGTGACACACGGGGTGGGACAGGGGGGTCCGGTGAGCAGTTCTTC
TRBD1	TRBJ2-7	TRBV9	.	CASSLGTGAIRYEQYF	TGTGCCAGCAGCTTAGGGACAGGGGCCATCCGCTACGAGCAGTACTTC
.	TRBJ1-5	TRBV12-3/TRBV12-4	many	CATSGHSNQPQHF	TGTGCCACCTCGGGGCATAGCAATCAGCCCCAGCATTTT
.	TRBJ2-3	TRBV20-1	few	CSASVTDTQYF	TGCAGTGCTAGCGTCACGGATACGCAGTATTTT
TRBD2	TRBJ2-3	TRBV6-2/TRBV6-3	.	CASTSRLAGDTQYF	TGTGCCAGCACCTCCCGACTAGCAGGAGATACGCAGTATTTT
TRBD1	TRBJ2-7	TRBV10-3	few	CAISESTAGGSEQYF	TGTGCCATCAGTGAGTCGACGGCAGGGGGAAGCGAGCAGTACTTC
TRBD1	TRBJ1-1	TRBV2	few	CASSLAPGTGGALGTETFF	TGTGCCAGCAGCCTGGCGCCCGGGACAGGGGGCGCATTGGGCACTGAAACTTTCTTT
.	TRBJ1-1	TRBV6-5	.	CASSKSSVIEAFF	TGTGCCAGCAGTAAGTCGTCGGTGATTGAAGCTTTCTTT
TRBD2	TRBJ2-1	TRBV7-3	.	CASRGGLLNNEQFF	TGTGCGAGTCGGGGGGGCCTCCTAAACAATGAGCAGTTCTTC
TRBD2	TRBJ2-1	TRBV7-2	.	CASSREGINNEQFF	TGTGCCAGCAGCAGGGAGGGGATAAACAATGAGCAGTTCTTC
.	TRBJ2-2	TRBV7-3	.	CASSLEGSWELFF	TGTGCCAGCAGCTTAGAAGGGTCGTGGGAGCTGTTTTTT
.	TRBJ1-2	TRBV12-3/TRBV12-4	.	CASSTRTGSGNTF	TGTGCCAGCAGTACGCGGACTGGCTCTGGAAACACCTTC
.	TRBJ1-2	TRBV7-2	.	CASSSYFGTMVGYTF	TGTGCCAGCAGCTCCTACTTTGGGACTATGGTGGGCTACACCTTC
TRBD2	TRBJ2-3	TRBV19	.	CASSMDSAGGGTDTQYF	TGTGCCAGTAGTATGGATTCAGCGGGAGGTGGGACAGATACGCAGTATTTT
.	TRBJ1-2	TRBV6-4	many	CASSDSAGDYGYTF	TGTGCCAGCAGTGACTCGGCAGGGGACTATGGCTACACCTTC
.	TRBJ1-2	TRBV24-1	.	CATSSAIGYGYTF	TGTGCCACCAGTTCGGCCATCGGCTATGGCTACACCTTC
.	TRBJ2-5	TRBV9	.	CASSPSIGQETQYF	TGTGCCAGCAGCCCGTCTATAGGACAAGAGACCCAGTACTTC
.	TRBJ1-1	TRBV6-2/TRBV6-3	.	CASNTPLGEDTEAFF	TGTGCCAGCAATACCCCCCTAGGGGAGGACACTGAAGCTTTCTTT
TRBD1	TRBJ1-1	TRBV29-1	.	CSAGDSTEAFF	TGCAGCGCCGGGGACAGCACTGAAGCTTTCTTT
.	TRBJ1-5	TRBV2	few	CASNGGNNQPQHF	TGTGCCAGCAACGGCGGGAACAATCAGCCCCAGCATTTT
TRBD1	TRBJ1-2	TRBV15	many	CATSRGPGQGGYGYTF	TGTGCCACCAGCAGAGGCCCGGGACAGGGTGGCTATGGCTACACCTTC
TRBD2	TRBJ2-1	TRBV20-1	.	CSASGGLAESYNEQFF	TGCAGTGCTAGCGGGGGACTAGCGGAGAGCTACAATGAGCAGTTCTTC
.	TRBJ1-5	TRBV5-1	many	CASRAGHNQPQHF	TGCGCCAGCAGAGCAGGCCACAATCAGCCCCAGCATTTT
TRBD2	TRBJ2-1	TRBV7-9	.	CASFPSGSHEQFF	TGTGCCAGCTTCCCGAGCGGGAGCCATGAGCAGTTCTTC
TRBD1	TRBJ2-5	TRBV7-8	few	CASSLPTGKVLETQYF	TGTGCCAGCAGCTTACCGACAGGGAAGGTGCTGGAGACCCAGTACTTC
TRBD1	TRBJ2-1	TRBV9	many	CASSVGAGGGEQFF	TGTGCCAGCAGCGTAGGGGCAGGGGGTGGTGAGCAGTTCTTC
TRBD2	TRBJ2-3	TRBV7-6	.	CASSLGVSGGTPGDTQYF	TGTGCCAGCAGCTTAGGCGTCTCGGGGGGGACCCCCGGGGATACGCAGTATTTT
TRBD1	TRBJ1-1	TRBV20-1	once	CSVDTGQGWTEAFF	TGCAGCGTTGATACCGGACAGGGATGGACTGAAGCTTTCTTT
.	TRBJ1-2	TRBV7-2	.	CASSFNRAPYGYTF	TGTGCCAGCAGCTTTAACAGGGCGCCCTATGGCTACACCTTC
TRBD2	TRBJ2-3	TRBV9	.	CASSVGPGLANPDTQYF	TGTGCCAGCAGCGTAGGACCGGGACTAGCGAACCCAGATACGCAGTATTTT
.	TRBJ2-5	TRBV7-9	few	CASSLDGRQETQYF	TGTGCCAGCAGCTTAGATGGCAGACAAGAGACCCAGTACTTC
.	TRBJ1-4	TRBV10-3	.	CAISESGNEKLFF	TGTGCCATCAGTGAATCGGGAAATGAAAAACTGTTTTTT
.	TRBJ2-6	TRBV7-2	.	CASSLVSRGSGANVLTF	TGTGCCAGCAGCTTAGTATCTAGGGGCTCTGGGGCCAACGTCCTGACTTTC
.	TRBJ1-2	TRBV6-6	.	CAARAAGEGGYTF	TGTGCCGCAAGGGCGGCAGGGGAAGGCGGCTACACCTTC
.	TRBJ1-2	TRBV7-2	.	CASGLEGFTRGYTF	TGTGCCAGCGGCTTAGAGGGGTTCACTCGAGGCTACACCTTC
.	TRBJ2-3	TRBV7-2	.	CASSGGGVPDTQYF	TGTGCCAGCAGCGGAGGTGGGGTCCCAGATACGCAGTATTTT
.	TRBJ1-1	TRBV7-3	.	CAGSPGRAMNTEAFF	TGTGCCGGCAGCCCTGGAAGGGCCATGAACACTGAAGCTTTCTTT
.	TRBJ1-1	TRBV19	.	CASSIGRGRSAFF	TGTGCCAGTAGTATAGGGAGGGGGAGGTCGGCTTTCTTT
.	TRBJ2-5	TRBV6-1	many	CASSEERYQETQYF	TGTGCCAGCAGTGAGGAGAGGTACCAAGAGACCCAGTACTTC
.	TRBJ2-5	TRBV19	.	CASSPTGPETQYF	TGTGCCAGTAGCCCCACAGGGCCGGAGACCCAGTACTTC
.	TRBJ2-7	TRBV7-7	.	CASTQGQIHSYEQYF	TGTGCCAGCACCCAAGGACAAATCCACTCCTACGAGCAGTACTTC
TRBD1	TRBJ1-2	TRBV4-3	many	CASSQDAGGRGYGYTF	TGCGCCAGCAGCCAAGATGCAGGGGGCAGGGGCTATGGCTACACCTTC
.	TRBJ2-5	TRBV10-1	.	CASGPEPQETQYF	TGCGCCAGCGGTCCAGAGCCTCAAGAGACCCAGTACTTC
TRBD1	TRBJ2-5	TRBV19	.	CASISRQGTETQYF	TGTGCCAGTATTTCCCGACAGGGAACGGAGACCCAGTACTTC
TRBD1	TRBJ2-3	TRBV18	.	CASSGRTGGTDTQYF	TGTGCCAGCTCGGGCCGGACAGGGGGGACAGATACGCAGTATTTT
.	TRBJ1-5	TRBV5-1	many	CASSQNSNQPQHF	TGCGCCAGCAGTCAAAACAGTAATCAGCCCCAGCATTTT
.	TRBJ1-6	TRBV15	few	CATSRVGDSPLHF	TGTGCCACCAGCAGAGTTGGCGATTCACCCCTCCACTTT
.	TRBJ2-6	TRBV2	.	CASTFFTSGANVLTF	TGTGCCAGCACTTTTTTCACATCTGGGGCCAACGTCCTGACTTTC